This entry describes one T cell receptor (beta chain). These data originate in a study of beta chain features in type 1 diabetes. Only one heparinised blood draw was taken per donor, and its volume averaged approximately 0.11 L. Every isolated RNA sample was fully reverse transcribed, so sequencing captured expressed TCRB transcripts. Profiled with immunoSEQ multiplex PCR; TCRdb holds only in-frame clones, not every one. This table holds around 250,000 clones, 25% to 30% found once. CDR1 is SGHTA, CDR2 FQGNSA, per germline. This CDR3 has 17 amino acids. With 2 bases clipped from V and 4 bases from J, the junction kept 7 bases outside the gene matches.

The chain is built from TRBV7-2 and TRBJ2-1; 11 nucleotides line up with TRBD2. This receptor was taken from a young man in good health. The source material was central memory CD4+ T cells from blood. CDR3 bases: TGTGCCAGCAGCTTAAACCCGAGACTAGCGGGGTACAATGAGCAGTTCTTC. This sequence encodes CASSLNPRLAGYNEQFF.